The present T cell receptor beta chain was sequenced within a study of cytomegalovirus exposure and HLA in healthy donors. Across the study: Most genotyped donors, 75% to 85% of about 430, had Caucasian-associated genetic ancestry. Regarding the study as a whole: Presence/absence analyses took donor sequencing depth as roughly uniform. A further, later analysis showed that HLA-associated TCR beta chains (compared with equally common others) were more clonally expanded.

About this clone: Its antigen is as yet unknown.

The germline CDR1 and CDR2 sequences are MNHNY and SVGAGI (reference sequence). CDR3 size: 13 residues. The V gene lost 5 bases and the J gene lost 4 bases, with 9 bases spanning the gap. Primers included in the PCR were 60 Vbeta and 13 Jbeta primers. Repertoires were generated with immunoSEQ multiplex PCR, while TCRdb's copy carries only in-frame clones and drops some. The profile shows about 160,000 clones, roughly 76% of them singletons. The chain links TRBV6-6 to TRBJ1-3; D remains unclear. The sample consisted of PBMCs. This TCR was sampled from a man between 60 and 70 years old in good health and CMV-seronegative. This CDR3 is CASSPSSGNTIYF. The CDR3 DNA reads TGTGCCAGCAGTCCTTCGTCGGGAAACACCATATATTTT.